One sample yielded the 16 T cell receptor beta chains listed below, sequenced in a study of T-cell reconstitution after alpha-beta-depleted transplantation in children. Unique molecular identifiers were incorporated into the prepared TCRbeta library. TCRdb re-analysed the PCR reads in MiXCR, keeping a single row per CDR3 protein. The sample lists approximately 300,000 distinct CDR3 sequences, approximately 10% occurring once. The specimen comprised peripheral blood, sampled 180 days after TCRalphabeta/CD19-depleted stem cell transplant. These receptors were collected from a male patient aged 2 to 10 who had a stem cell transplant for chronic granulomatous disease, so the T cells may come from the graft donor.

This clonotype was observed at least ten times. This chain uses TRBV20-1 with TRBJ1-3; a possible D gene is TRBD1 (5 bases). CDR1 DFQATT and CDR2 SNEGSKA come from the germline V gene (reference sequence). The CDR3 is 12 amino acids. Trimming removed 2 bases at V and 7 bases at J, with 9 bases between. The CDR3 bases are TGCAGTGCTAGATACAGGTTTAACACCATATATTTT. It encodes CSARYRFNTIYF.

This clonotype occurred a few times. The chain couples TRBV28 to TRBJ2-1; D ambiguous. Germline CDR1 is MDHEN and CDR2 is SYDVKM. V was cut by 6 bases and J by 3 bases, with 15 bases left in between. This CDR3 is 15 amino acids long. In DNA, the CDR3 is TGTGCCAGCAGCCCGGATTCCCGGCGCTACAATGAGCAGTTCTTC. Encoded protein: CASSPDSRRYNEQFF.

This clonotype was seen at least ten times. The chain has TRBV7-2 and TRBJ2-6; D remains ambiguous. V was cut by 5 bases and J by 1 base, with 15 bases left in between. Per germline, CDR1 SGHTA and CDR2 FQGNSA. This CDR3 has 17 residues. CDR3 coding DNA: TGTGCCAGCAGCCCTATAAGGGTCTCTTCTGGGGCCAACGTCCTGACTTTC. It codes for CASSPIRVSSGANVLTF.

Notes on this clonotype: A much larger clone lies one base from this, so it may be a read error. The chain recombines TRBV28 with TRBJ2-4; 11 nucleotides match TRBD1. CDR3 length: 16 amino acids. V was pared by 2 bases and J by 12 bases, with 12 bases of the junction left unmatched. CDR1 is MDHEN and CDR2 is SYDVKM in the germline V gene. CDR3 sequence reads: CASSLVGQGARDSQYF. In DNA, the CDR3 is TGTGCCAGCAGTTTAGTCGGACAGGGGGCTAGGGACAGTCAGTACTTC.

This clonotype was detected only a few times. The rearrangement links TRBV6-2 or TRBV6-3 to TRBJ1-5, with D uncertain. Trimming removed 3 bases from V and 4 bases from J, with 22 bases in between. Germline V lookup: CDR1 MNHEY, CDR2 SVGEGT. CDR3 size: 18 residues. The CDR3 sequence: CASSYMASGSEKNQPQHF. The CDR3 DNA is TGTGCCAGCAGTTATATGGCGTCTGGATCGGAGAAAAATCAGCCCCAGCATTTT.

This clonotype was detected many times. This sequence joins TRBV12-3 or TRBV12-4 and TRBJ2-7, with 7 bases identical to TRBD1. The CDR3 is 14 amino acids. J lost 5 bases, V lost 9 bases, and 13 bases had no gene match. As DNA, the CDR3 is TGTGCCAGGACACCAGTCCAGGGGGAGAACGAGCAGTACTTC. It codes for CARTPVQGENEQYF.

This clonotype was seen ten or more times. The chain links TRBV12-3 or TRBV12-4 to TRBJ2-3; 7 bases map to TRBD2. V shed 6 bases and J 5 bases; nucleotides not matched to a gene: 8. The CDR3 runs to 14 residues. The CDR3 DNA reads TGTGCCAGCAGCCTCGGCGGGAGCGTAGATACGCAGTATTTT. Its protein product is CASSLGGSVDTQYF.

A few counts support this clonotype. The chain has TRBV19 and TRBJ1-5, with D perhaps TRBD1 (6 bases). Trimming cost V 3 bases and J 4 bases, with 13 bases left between them. Per the germline V gene, CDR1 is LNHDA and CDR2 is SQIVND (reference sequence). The CDR3 runs 15 residues. DNA of the CDR3: TGTGCCAGTAGTATCGGCAGGGGTCCGAATCAGCCCCAGCATTTT. It codes for CASSIGRGPNQPQHF.

On this clonotype itself: Being one base from a much bigger clone, this may be a read error. V usage is TRBV7-3 and J usage is TRBJ2-7; 9 bases fit TRBD2. This CDR3 contains 14 residues. V shed 5 bases and J 5 bases; nucleotides not matched to a gene: 7. Germline CDR1 is SGHTA and CDR2 is FQGTGA. CDR3 sequence: CASSAGTSSNEQYF. The CDR3 DNA reads TGTGCCAGCAGCGCCGGGACTAGCAGCAACGAGCAGTACTTC.

This clonotype came up many times. The chain carries TRBV9 and TRBJ1-1; a possible D gene is TRBD1 (5 bases). Trimming shortened V by 6 bases and J by 1 base, and 10 bases separated the two germline ends. CDR1 and CDR2 from the germline V gene are SGDLS and YYNGEE. This CDR3 is built from 13 residues. The CDR3 nucleotides read TGTGCCAGCAACGATGGGACGAACACTGAAGCTTTCTTT. Translation gives CASNDGTNTEAFF.

This clonotype was recorded at least ten times. The rearrangement links TRBV20-1 to TRBJ2-5; 13 nucleotides agree with TRBD2. CDR1 and CDR2 from the germline V gene are DFQATT and SNEGSKA (reference sequence). V lost 4 bases and J lost 4; bases outside the gene matches: 3. This CDR3 region has 14 residues. The chain's CDR3 is CSAKGLAGLETQYF. The CDR3 coding sequence is TGCAGTGCTAAGGGACTAGCGGGATTAGAGACCCAGTACTTC.

In its sample, this clonotype was seen many times. The chain has TRBV7-8 and TRBJ2-3, with TRBD2 identical over 8 bases. The CDR3 is 20 residues long. Germline CDR1 SGHVS, CDR2 FQNEAQ. V lost 1 base to trimming and J lost 2 bases; unmatched junction nucleotides: 17. Written as DNA, the CDR3 is TGTGCCAGCAGCTTAGGTTTCCCTCTGATAGCGGGGAAACACACAGATACGCAGTATTTT. This sequence encodes CASSLGFPLIAGKHTDTQYF.

This clonotype was seen only a few times. V gene TRBV24-1 combines with J gene TRBJ2-3, with 7 bases matching TRBD2. The CDR3 has 16 residues. The V and J ends lost 4 bases and 3 bases, in that order; junction bases with no gene match: 9. Germline-derived CDR1 and CDR2 are KGHDR and SFDVKD. The CDR3 here is CATSDPSGEGTDTQYF. Written as DNA, the CDR3 is TGTGCCACCAGTGACCCAAGCGGGGAGGGGACAGATACGCAGTATTTT.

This clonotype appeared many times. The chain has TRBV6-2 or TRBV6-3 and TRBJ2-3; either TRBD1 or TRBD2 may supply D (5 bases each). The germline V gene encodes CDR1 MNHEY and CDR2 SVGEGT. The CDR3 consists of 17 residues. Trimming cost V 3 bases and J 1 base, with 17 bases left between them. CDR3 sequence: CASSYYGIKGGTDTQYF. The CDR3 DNA sequence: TGTGCCAGCAGTTATTACGGGATCAAAGGGGGCACAGATACGCAGTATTTT.

In this sample, this clonotype turned up many times. This sequence joins TRBV3-1 and TRBJ2-7; TRBD1 aligns across 10 bases. V gave up 1 base and J gave up 2 bases; unmatched junction bases: 5. The CDR3 totals 16 residues. The V gene's germline CDR1 is LGHDT and CDR2 YNNKEL (reference sequence). CDR3 in amino acids: CASSQASGQGAYEQYF. In DNA form, the CDR3 reads TGTGCCAGCAGCCAAGCCTCAGGACAGGGGGCCTACGAGCAGTACTTC.

This clonotype appeared many times. The chain couples TRBV28 to TRBJ1-4; a weak D match, TRBD1 (6 bases). The CDR3 contains 14 residues. Trimming stripped 2 bases from V and 8 bases from J, with 12 bases between. Germline assignment: CDR1 MDHEN and CDR2 SYDVKM. The CDR3 DNA sequence: TGTGCCAGCAGTTTAAGGGGACATGGCGAAAAACTGTTTTTT. Translation gives CASSLRGHGEKLFF.